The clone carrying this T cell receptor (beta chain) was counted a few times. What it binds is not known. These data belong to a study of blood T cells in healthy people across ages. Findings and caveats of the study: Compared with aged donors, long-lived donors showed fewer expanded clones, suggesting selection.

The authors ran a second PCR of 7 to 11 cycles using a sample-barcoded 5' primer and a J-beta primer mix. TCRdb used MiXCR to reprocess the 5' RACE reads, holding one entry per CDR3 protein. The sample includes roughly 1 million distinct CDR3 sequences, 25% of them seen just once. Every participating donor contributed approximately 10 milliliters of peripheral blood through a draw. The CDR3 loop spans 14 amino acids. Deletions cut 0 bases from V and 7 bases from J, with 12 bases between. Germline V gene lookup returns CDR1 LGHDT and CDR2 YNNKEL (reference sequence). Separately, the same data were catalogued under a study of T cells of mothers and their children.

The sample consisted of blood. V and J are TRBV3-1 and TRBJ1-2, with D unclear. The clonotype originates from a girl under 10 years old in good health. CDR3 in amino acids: CASSQENPNGGYTF. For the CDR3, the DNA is TGTGCCAGCAGCCAAGAGAACCCCAACGGTGGCTACACCTTC.